The source of this TCR beta chain is a study of shared clonotypes between healthy human individuals. The V gene end was trimmed by 6 bases and the J gene end by 7 bases; junction bases not matched to a gene: 13. The CDR3 spans 17 residues. Germline V gene sequence: CDR1 MNHEY, CDR2 SMNVEV (reference sequence). Only in-frame clones appear in the TCRdb table, and some are missing; sequencing was by immunoSEQ multiplex PCR. The repertoire holds about 640,000 clones, with around 72% as singletons. The chain employs TRBV27 and TRBJ2-2; 11 bases align to TRBD2. This TCR derives from a woman in her twenties or thirties in good health. Input material: memory CD4+ T cells sorted from blood. Subset described: CD45RA-negative fraction. CDR3 in amino acids: CASSKISGRASSGELFF. The CDR3 DNA reads TGTGCCAGCAGCAAAATTAGCGGGAGGGCCTCTAGCGGGGAGCTGTTTTTT.